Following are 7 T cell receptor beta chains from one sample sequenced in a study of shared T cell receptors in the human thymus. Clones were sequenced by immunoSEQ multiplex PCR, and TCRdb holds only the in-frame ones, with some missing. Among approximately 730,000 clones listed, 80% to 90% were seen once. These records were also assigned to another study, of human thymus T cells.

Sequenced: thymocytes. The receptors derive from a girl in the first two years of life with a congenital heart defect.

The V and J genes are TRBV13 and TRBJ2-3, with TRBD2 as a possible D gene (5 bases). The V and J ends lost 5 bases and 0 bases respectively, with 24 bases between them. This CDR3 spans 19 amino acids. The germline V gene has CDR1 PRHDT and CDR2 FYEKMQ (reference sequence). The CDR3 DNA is TGTGCCAGCAGCCCCCATGAGCGGAAGTACATCGGAAGCACAGATACGCAGTATTTT. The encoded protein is CASSPHERKYIGSTDTQYF.

The CDR3 DNA follows: TGTGCCAGCAAACAGGGCCGAGAAGCTTTCTTT. Amino acid sequence: CASKQGREAFF. The chain couples TRBV28 to TRBJ1-1, with D perhaps matching TRBD1 (6 bases). Trimming cost V 7 bases and J 8 bases, with 11 bases left between them. Germline CDR1 and CDR2: MDHEN and SYDVKM. CDR3 length: 11 amino acids.

The CDR3 spells CASSFRVGGDRGADTQYF. In DNA, the CDR3 is TGTGCCAGCAGCTTCCGTGTGGGAGGAGACAGGGGAGCAGATACGCAGTATTTT. This chain uses TRBV5-4 with TRBJ2-3; 8 nucleotides match TRBD1. CDR3 length equals 18 residues. Germline V gives CDR1 SGHNT, CDR2 YYREEE (reference sequence). After removal of 2 bases from V and 4 bases from J, the junction contained 15 bases not matched to a gene.

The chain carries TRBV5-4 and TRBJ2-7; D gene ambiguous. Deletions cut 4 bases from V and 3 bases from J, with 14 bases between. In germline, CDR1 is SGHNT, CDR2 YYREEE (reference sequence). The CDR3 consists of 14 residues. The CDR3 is CASSPLSGFYEQYF. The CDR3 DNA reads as TGTGCCAGCAGCCCGCTCTCAGGCTTCTACGAGCAGTACTTC.

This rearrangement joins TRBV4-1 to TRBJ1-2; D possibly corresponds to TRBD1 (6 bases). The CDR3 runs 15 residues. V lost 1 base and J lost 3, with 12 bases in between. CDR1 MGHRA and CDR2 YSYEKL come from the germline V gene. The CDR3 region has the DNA TGCGCCAGCAGCCAAGTACGGCAGGGGCACTATGGCTACACCTTC. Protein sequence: CASSQVRQGHYGYTF.

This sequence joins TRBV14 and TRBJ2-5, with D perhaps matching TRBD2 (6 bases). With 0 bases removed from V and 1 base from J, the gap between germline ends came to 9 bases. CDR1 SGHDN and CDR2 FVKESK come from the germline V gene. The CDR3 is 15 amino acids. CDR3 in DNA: TGTGCCAGCAGCCAAGAAGGGACTCCCCAAGAGACCCAGTACTTC. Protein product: CASSQEGTPQETQYF.

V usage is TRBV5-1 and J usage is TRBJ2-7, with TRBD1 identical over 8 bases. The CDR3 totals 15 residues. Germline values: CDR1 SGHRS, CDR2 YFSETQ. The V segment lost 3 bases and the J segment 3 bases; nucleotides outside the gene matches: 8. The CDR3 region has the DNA TGCGCCAGCAGCTGCAGCCCCGGGACAGGCTACGAGCAGTACTTC. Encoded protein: CASSCSPGTGYEQYF.